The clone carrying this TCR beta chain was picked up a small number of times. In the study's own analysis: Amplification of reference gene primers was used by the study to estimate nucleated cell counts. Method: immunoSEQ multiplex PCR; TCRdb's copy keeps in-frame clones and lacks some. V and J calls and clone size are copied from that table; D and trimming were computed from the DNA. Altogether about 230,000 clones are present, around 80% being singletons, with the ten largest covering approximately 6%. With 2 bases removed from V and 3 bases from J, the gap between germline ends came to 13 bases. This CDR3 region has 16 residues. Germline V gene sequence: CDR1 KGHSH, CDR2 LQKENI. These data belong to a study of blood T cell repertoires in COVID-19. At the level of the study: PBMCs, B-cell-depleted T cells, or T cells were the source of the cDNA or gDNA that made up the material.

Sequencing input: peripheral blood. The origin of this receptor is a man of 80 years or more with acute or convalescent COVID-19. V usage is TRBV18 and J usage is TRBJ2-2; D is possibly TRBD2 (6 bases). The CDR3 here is CASSPSVAGHTGELFF. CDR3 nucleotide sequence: TGTGCCAGCTCACCATCCGTCGCGGGGCACACCGGGGAGCTGTTTTTT.